A single sample is the source of the 21 T cell receptor beta chains below, sequenced in a study of T cell repertoires in cytomegalovirus infection. In TCRdb, the reads were re-called with MiXCR into one record per CDR3 protein. This table holds more than 400,000 distinct CDR3 sequences, around 27% found once. The specimen sequenced was PBMCs. The source is a human donor in good health (CMV status not recorded). Some clones in this sample may be carry-over from other donors' samples.

V usage is TRBV11-3 and J usage is TRBJ1-4; no firm D call. This CDR3 is 15 amino acids long. V lost 5 bases to trimming and J lost 0 bases, with 10 bases between them. CDR1 and CDR2 from the germline V gene are SGHNT and YENEEA. CDR3 nucleotides: TGTGCCAGCAGCCCGGGCGGGACAACTAATGAAAAACTGTTTTTT. Its translation: CASSPGGTTNEKLFF.

CDR3 DNA sequence: TGTGCCAGCACCAAATTTGGGGCAGCTGCAACTAATGAAAAACTGTTTTTT. Encoded protein: CASTKFGAAATNEKLFF. The J gene is TRBJ1-4, the V gene TRBV6-2 or TRBV6-3, with D possibly being TRBD1 (5 bases). V was cut by 7 bases and J by 0 bases, with 18 bases left in between. The CDR3 is made up of 17 amino acids. Per the germline V gene, CDR1 is MNHEY and CDR2 is SVGEGT.

This clonotype was counted between two and nine times. This rearrangement joins TRBV11-2 to TRBJ2-3; a possible D gene is TRBD2 (5 bases). The V end lost 7 bases, the J end lost 3 bases, and 14 bases lay between the germline ends. The CDR3 sequence is 14 residues long. Germline CDR1 is SGHAT and CDR2 is FQNNGV. The CDR3 spells CASTPTTRTDTQYF. In DNA, the CDR3 is TGTGCCAGCACCCCCACCACTAGGACAGATACGCAGTATTTT.

The genes are TRBV24-1 and TRBJ1-2; 8 bases fit TRBD1. The V gene end was trimmed by 3 bases and the J gene end by 7 bases; junction bases not matched to a gene: 9. Germline CDR1 KGHDR, CDR2 SFDVKD. This CDR3 contains 15 residues. The CDR3 spells CATSDAGQGEGGYTF. Written as DNA, the CDR3 is TGTGCCACCAGTGATGCCGGACAGGGTGAAGGTGGCTACACCTTC.

In DNA form, the CDR3 reads TGTGCCAGCAGTGATTTAGCGGGAGGGCCCAGCTCCTACGAGCAGTACTTC. The encoded protein is CASSDLAGGPSSYEQYF. The chain uses TRBV2 and TRBJ2-7, with 11 bases matching TRBD2. The J segment lost 0 bases and the V segment lost 3 bases, leaving 7 bases of the junction unmatched. The CDR3 sequence is 17 residues long. Germline loops: CDR1 SNHLY, CDR2 FYNNEI. Supplemented by reference TRBV2 and TRBJ2-7, the full variable domain reads EPEVTQTPSHQVTQMGQEVILRCVPISNHLYFYWYRQILGQKVEFLVSFYNNEISEKSEIFDDQFSVERPDGSNFTLKIRSTKLEDSAMYFCASSDLAGGPSSYEQYFGPGTRLTVT.

This chain uses TRBV12-5 with TRBJ2-1, with 12 bases lining up with TRBD2. This CDR3 contains 16 residues. CDR1 is LGHNT and CDR2 is FRNRAP in the germline V gene. The V segment lost 0 bases and the J segment 9 bases; nucleotides outside the gene matches: 6. CDR3 nucleotide sequence: TGTGCTAGTGGTTTGGTCCTAGCGGGAGGGCCGGGTGAGCAGTTCTTC. This encodes CASGLVLAGGPGEQFF.

The chain is built from TRBV7-2 and TRBJ2-3, with D possibly matching TRBD2 (6 bases). Trimming took 5 bases from V and 0 from J, leaving 21 bases between them. Germline V lookup: CDR1 SGHTA, CDR2 FQGNSA. The CDR3 contains 18 residues. This chain's CDR3 is CASSRGAGTGLSTDTQYF. The CDR3 DNA reads as TGTGCCAGCAGCCGAGGGGCGGGAACGGGGCTGAGCACAGATACGCAGTATTTT.

In this sample, this clonotype turned up many times. J is TRBJ1-2 and V is TRBV7-2; no clear D gene. Between the trimmed V and J ends, which lost 4 bases and 5 bases, there was a span of 17 bases. The CDR3 extends over 15 amino acids. CDR1 and CDR2 from the germline V gene are SGHTA and FQGNSA. CDR3 nucleotide sequence: TGTGCCAGCAGCTCACTCTCTTTAGGGTCTTATGGCTACACCTTC. This codes for CASSSLSLGSYGYTF.

The chain couples TRBV6-4 to TRBJ2-1, with D unresolved. V was shortened by 0 bases and J by 13 bases, with 10 bases between the two germline ends. Germline loops: CDR1 MRHNA, CDR2 SNTAGT. The CDR3 contains 12 residues. CDR3 sequence (DNA): TGTGCCAGCAGTGACTCTAGTCTCATTCAGTTCTTC. Translating gives CASSDSSLIQFF.

This clonotype has at least ten counts. This chain uses TRBV7-8 with TRBJ2-7, with 10 positions matching TRBD2. The trim removed 5 bases at V and 6 bases at J, leaving 4 bases unmatched. The CDR3 sequence is 13 residues long. Germline values: CDR1 SGHVS, CDR2 FQNEAQ. The DNA for the CDR3 is TGTGCCAGCAGCAGCGGGAGGGCGGGCGAGCAGTACTTC. Its translation is CASSSGRAGEQYF. The variable domain in full, with the rest retrieved from reference TRBV7-8 and TRBJ2-7, is GAGVSQSPRYKVAKRGQDVALRCDPISGHVSLFWYQQALGQGPEFLTYFQNEAQLDKSGLPSDRFFAERPEGSVSTLKIQRTQQEDSAVYLCASSSGRAGEQYFGPGTRLTVT.

This clonotype has a count of ten or more. The V call is TRBV7-2, the J call TRBJ2-2; 7 bases map to TRBD2. CDR3 length: 15 amino acids. V gave up 1 base and J gave up 8 bases; unmatched junction bases: 7. Germline CDR1 SGHTA, CDR2 FQGNSA. CDR3 loop: CASSLEWGGTGELFF. DNA for the CDR3: TGTGCCAGCAGCTTAGAGTGGGGGGGAACTGGGGAGCTGTTTTTT.

This clonotype showed up just a few times. The genes are TRBV12-3 or TRBV12-4 and TRBJ2-5; 7 bases are a match to TRBD2. V trimming: 6 bases; J trimming: 5 bases; junction bases outside the gene matches: 6. The length of the CDR3 is 13 residues. DNA for the CDR3: TGTGCCAGCAGAAGGATCGGGGGGGAGACCCAGTACTTC. Its protein is CASRRIGGETQYF.

A few counts support this clonotype. The chain combines TRBV30 with TRBJ1-1, with TRBD1 as a possible D gene (5 bases). V was trimmed by 3 bases and J by 3 bases, leaving 11 bases between them. Germline CDR1 is GTSNPN and CDR2 is SVGIG (reference sequence). The CDR3 length is 13 residues. This chain's CDR3 is CAWSDSIYTEAFF. CDR3 DNA: TGTGCCTGGAGCGACAGCATCTACACTGAAGCTTTCTTT.

There are a few counts of this clonotype. The V and J genes are TRBV19 and TRBJ1-2, with 9 bases aligning to TRBD1. Germline CDR1 reads LNHDA; CDR2 reads SQIVND (reference sequence). This CDR3 spans 12 amino acids. The trim removed 8 bases at V and 2 bases at J, leaving 0 bases unmatched. The CDR3 reads CASGTGNYGYTF. CDR3 bases: TGTGCCAGTGGGACAGGGAACTATGGCTACACCTTC.

The sample holds a few counts of this clonotype. This chain joins TRBV19 and TRBJ2-1; TRBD2 agrees at 9 bases. The CDR3 has 14 amino acids. Germline V CDR1 and CDR2: LNHDA, SQIVND (reference sequence). V lost 4 bases to trimming and J lost 5 bases; unmatched junction nucleotides: 3. CDR3 residues: CASSRGLANNEQFF. The CDR3 bases are TGTGCCAGTAGTAGAGGACTAGCGAACAATGAGCAGTTCTTC.

This clonotype was found a few times. This chain uses TRBV6-6 with TRBJ2-1; TRBD2 matches 12 bases. CDR1 and CDR2 from the germline V gene are MNHNY and SVGAGI (reference sequence). Unmatched junction bases numbered 11, after V lost 5 bases and J lost 3 bases. CDR3 length equals 18 residues. This CDR3 is CASSTRLAGVTIYNEQFF. Here the CDR3 DNA reads TGTGCCAGCAGTACGAGACTAGCGGGAGTTACCATCTACAATGAGCAGTTCTTC.

This clonotype turned up a few times. The chain recombines TRBV2 with TRBJ2-3, with D unresolved. The CDR3 has 14 amino acids. The V gene's germline CDR1 is SNHLY and CDR2 FYNNEI. The germline V and J ends were trimmed by 6 bases and 3 bases, with 13 bases remaining between them. The CDR3 DNA is TGTGCCAGCAGAGAGAGAGTGTCGACAGATACGCAGTATTTT. It specifies CASRERVSTDTQYF.

This chain links TRBV9 with TRBJ2-1, with 8 bases lining up with TRBD2. This CDR3 spans 18 amino acids. Germline-derived CDR1 and CDR2 are SGDLS and YYNGEE. V shed 2 bases and J 4 bases; nucleotides not matched to a gene: 14. The CDR3 bases are TGTGCCAGCAGCGTGAGGCTAGCGGGCCCTCTGTCATACAATGAGCAGTTCTTC. Protein: CASSVRLAGPLSYNEQFF.

The table lists this clonotype with many counts. This chain uses TRBV7-3 with TRBJ2-7; unclear D gene. There are 13 residues in the CDR3. Germline assignment: CDR1 SGHTA and CDR2 FQGTGA. Trimming removed 4 bases at V and 6 bases at J, with 13 bases between. CDR3: CASSSTLMAEQYF. The CDR3 DNA sequence: TGTGCCAGCAGCTCTACCCTTATGGCCGAGCAGTACTTC.

This clonotype was seen repeatedly, ten times or more. The chain joins TRBV6-2 or TRBV6-3 to TRBJ1-1; D is perhaps TRBD1 (5 bases). Germline V gene sequence: CDR1 MNHEY, CDR2 SVGEGT. This CDR3 region has 14 residues. The V end lost 0 bases, the J end lost 5 bases, and 10 bases lay between the germline ends. This CDR3 reads CASSYSGEVTEAFF. As DNA, the CDR3 is TGTGCCAGCAGTTACTCGGGGGAGGTGACTGAAGCTTTCTTT.

The table lists this clonotype with many counts. The rearrangement links TRBV7-2 to TRBJ2-5; 13 positions agree with TRBD2. This CDR3 has 13 residues. Germline V gives CDR1 SGHTA, CDR2 FQGNSA. J was trimmed by 4 bases and V by 8 bases; bases with no gene match: 1. The CDR3 nucleotides are TGTGCCAGCGGACTAGCGGGAGTAGAGACCCAGTACTTC. Translated: CASGLAGVETQYF.